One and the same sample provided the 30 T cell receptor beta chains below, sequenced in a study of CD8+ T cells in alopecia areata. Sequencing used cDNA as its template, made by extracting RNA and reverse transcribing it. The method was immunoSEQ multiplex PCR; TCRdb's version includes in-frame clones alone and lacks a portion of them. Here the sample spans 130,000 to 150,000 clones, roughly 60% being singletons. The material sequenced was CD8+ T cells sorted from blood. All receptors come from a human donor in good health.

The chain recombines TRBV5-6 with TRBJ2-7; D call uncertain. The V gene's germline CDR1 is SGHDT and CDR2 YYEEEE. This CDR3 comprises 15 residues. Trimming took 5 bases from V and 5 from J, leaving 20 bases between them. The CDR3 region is CASSPGGASFHEQYF. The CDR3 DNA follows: TGTGCCAGCAGTCCGGGCGGCGCCAGTTTCCACGAGCAGTACTTC.

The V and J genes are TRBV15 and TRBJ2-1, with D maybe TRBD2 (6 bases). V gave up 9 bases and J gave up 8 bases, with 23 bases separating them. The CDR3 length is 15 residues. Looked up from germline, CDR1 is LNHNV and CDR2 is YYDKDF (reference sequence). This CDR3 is CATRPFGTSGDEQFF. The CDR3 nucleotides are TGTGCCACGCGGCCCTTTGGGACTTCTGGCGATGAGCAGTTCTTC.

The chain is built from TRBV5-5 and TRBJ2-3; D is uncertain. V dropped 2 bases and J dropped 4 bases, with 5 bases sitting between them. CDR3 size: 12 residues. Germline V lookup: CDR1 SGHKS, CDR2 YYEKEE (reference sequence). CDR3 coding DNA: TGTGCCAGCAGCTTTGAGGCAGATACGCAGTATTTT. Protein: CASSFEADTQYF.

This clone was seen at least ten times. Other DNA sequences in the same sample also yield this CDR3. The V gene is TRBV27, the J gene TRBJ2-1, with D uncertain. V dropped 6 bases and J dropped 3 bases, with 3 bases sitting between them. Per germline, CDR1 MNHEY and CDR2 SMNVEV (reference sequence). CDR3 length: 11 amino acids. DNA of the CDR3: TGTGCCAGCAGCCTCTACAATGAGCAGTTCTTC. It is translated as CASSLYNEQFF.

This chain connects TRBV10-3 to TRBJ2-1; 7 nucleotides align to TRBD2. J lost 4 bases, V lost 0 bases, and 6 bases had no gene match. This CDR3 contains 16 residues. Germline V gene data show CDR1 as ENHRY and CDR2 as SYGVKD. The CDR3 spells CAISESKAGFYNEQFF. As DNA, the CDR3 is TGTGCCATCAGTGAGTCCAAAGCGGGGTTTTACAATGAGCAGTTCTTC.

CDR3 region: CASSVGGSRPQHF. The CDR3 region has the DNA TGTGCCAGCAGCGTAGGTGGGTCTAGGCCCCAGCATTTT. The rearrangement uses TRBV9 and TRBJ1-5; D is unresolved. Trimming took off 0 bases at V and 9 bases at J, with 10 bases between the two ends. CDR3 length: 13 residues. The germline V gene has CDR1 SGDLS and CDR2 YYNGEE.

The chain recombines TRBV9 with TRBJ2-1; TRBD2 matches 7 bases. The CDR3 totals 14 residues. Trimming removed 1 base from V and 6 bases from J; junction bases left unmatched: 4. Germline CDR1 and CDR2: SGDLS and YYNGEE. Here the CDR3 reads CASSVIAGANEQFF. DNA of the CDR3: TGTGCCAGCAGCGTAATAGCGGGCGCCAATGAGCAGTTCTTC.

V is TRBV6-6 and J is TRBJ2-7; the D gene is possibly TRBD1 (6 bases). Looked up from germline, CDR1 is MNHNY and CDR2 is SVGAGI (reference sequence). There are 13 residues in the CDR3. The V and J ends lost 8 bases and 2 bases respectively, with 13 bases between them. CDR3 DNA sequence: TGTGCCAGCCAGGGGCGAGGGGCCTACGAGCAGTACTTC. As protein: CASQGRGAYEQYF.

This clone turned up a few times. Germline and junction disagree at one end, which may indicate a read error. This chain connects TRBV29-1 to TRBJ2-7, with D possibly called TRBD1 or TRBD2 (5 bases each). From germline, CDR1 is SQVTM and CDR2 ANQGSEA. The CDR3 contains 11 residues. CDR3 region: CSVESRDGFTF. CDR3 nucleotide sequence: TGCAGCGTTGAATCCCGGGACGGCTTTACCTTC.

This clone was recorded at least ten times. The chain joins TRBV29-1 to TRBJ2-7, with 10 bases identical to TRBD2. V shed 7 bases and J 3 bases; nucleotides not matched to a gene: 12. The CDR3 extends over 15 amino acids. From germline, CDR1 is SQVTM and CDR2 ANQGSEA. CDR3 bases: TGCAGCGCCCTCACTAGCGGGATAGGCGGCTACGAGCAGTACTTC. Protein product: CSALTSGIGGYEQYF.

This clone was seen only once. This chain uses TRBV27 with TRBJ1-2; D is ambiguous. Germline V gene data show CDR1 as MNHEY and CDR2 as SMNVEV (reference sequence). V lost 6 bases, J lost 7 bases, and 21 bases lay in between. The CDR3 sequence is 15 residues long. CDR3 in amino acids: CASRLLWEGGGGYTF. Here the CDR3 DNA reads TGTGCCAGCAGACTCCTCTGGGAGGGAGGCGGTGGCTACACCTTC.

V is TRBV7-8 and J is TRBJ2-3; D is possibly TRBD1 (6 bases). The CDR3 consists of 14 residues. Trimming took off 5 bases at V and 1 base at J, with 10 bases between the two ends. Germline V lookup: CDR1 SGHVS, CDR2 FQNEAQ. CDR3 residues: CASSPKGGTDTQYF. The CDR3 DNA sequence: TGTGCCAGCAGCCCGAAGGGGGGCACAGATACGCAGTATTTT.

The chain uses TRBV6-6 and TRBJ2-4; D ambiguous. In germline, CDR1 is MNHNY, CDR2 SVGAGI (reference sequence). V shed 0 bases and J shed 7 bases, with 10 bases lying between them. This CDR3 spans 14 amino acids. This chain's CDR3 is CASSYSRTENIQYF. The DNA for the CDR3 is TGTGCCAGCAGTTACTCGAGGACGGAGAACATTCAGTACTTC.

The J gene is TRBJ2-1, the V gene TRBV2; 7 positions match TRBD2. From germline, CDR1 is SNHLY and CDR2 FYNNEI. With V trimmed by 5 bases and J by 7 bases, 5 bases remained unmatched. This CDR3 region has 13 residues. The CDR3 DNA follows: TGTGCCAGCAGTTGGACTAGAAGGAATGAGCAGTTCTTC. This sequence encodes CASSWTRRNEQFF.

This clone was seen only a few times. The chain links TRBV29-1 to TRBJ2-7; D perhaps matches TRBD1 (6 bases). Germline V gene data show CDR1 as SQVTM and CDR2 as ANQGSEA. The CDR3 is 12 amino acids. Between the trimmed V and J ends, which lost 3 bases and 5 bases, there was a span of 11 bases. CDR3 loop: CSVDLRGNEQYF. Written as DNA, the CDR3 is TGCAGCGTTGACCTCAGGGGCAACGAGCAGTACTTC.

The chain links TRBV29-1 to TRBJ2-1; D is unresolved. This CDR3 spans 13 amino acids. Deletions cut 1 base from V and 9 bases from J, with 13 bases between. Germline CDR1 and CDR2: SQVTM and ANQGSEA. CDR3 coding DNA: TGCAGCGTTGAAGTTCCGGACCGGCTTGAGCAGTTCTTC. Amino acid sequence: CSVEVPDRLEQFF.

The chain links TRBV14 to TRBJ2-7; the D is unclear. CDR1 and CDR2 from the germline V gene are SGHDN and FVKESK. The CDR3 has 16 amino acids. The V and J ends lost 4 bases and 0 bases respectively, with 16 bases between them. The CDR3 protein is CASSPTWTASSYEQYF. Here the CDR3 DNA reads TGTGCCAGCAGCCCAACGTGGACGGCGAGCTCCTACGAGCAGTACTTC. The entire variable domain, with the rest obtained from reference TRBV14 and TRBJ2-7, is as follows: EAGVTQFPSHSVIEKGQTVTLRCDPISGHDNLYWYRRVMGKEIKFLLHFVKESKQDESGMPNNRFLAERTGGTYSTLKVQPAELEDSGVYFCASSPTWTASSYEQYFGPGTRLTVT.

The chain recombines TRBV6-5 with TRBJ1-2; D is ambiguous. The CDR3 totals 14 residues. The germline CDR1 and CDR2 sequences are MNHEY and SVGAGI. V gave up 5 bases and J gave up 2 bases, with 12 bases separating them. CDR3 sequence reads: CASSQSLGNYGYTF. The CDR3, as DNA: TGTGCCAGCAGTCAAAGTCTAGGGAACTATGGCTACACCTTC.

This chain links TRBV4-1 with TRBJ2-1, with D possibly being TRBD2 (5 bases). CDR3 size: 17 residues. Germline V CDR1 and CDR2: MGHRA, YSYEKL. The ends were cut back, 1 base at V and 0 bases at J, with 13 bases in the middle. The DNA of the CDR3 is TGCGCCAGCAGCCAAGTGCTGCGGAGGAGCTCCTACAATGAGCAGTTCTTC. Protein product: CASSQVLRRSSYNEQFF.

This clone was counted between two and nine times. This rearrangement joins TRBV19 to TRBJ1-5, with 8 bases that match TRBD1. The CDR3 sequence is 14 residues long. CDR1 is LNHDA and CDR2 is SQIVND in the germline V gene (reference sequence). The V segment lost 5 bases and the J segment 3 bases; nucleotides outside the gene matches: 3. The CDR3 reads CASSLTGVNQPQHF. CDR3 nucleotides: TGTGCCAGTAGTCTGACAGGGGTCAATCAGCCCCAGCATTTT. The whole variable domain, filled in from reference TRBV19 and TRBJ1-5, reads DGGITQSPKYLFRKEGQNVTLSCEQNLNHDAMYWYRQDPGQGLRLIYYSQIVNDFQKGDIAEGYSVSREKKESFPLTVTSAQKNPTAFYLCASSLTGVNQPQHFGDGTRLSIL.

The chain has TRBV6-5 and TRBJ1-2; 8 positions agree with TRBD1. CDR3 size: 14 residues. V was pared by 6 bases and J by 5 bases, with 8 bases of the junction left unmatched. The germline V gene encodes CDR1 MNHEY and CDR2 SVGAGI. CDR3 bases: TGTGCCAGCAGCGACAGGGGATCGCGGTATGGCTACACCTTC. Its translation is CASSDRGSRYGYTF.

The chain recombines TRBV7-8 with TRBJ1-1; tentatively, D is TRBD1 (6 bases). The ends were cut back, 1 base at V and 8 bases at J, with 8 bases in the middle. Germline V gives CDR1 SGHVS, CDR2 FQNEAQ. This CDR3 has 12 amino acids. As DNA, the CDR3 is TGTGCCAGCAGCTTAGGAGGGGGGGAAGCTTTCTTT. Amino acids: CASSLGGGEAFF.

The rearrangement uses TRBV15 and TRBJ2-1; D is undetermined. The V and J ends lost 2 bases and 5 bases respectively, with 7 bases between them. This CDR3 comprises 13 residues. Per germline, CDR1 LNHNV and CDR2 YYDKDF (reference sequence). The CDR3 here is CATSRTEDNEQFF. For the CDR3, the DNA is TGTGCCACCAGCAGAACAGAGGACAATGAGCAGTTCTTC.

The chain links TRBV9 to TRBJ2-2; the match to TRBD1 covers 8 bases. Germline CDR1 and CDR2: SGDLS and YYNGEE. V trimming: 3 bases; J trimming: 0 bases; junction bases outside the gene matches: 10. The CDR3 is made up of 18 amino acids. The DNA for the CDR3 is TGTGCCAGCAGCGGGTCCCCTCAGACAGGGGCGAACACCGGGGAGCTGTTTTTT. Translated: CASSGSPQTGANTGELFF.

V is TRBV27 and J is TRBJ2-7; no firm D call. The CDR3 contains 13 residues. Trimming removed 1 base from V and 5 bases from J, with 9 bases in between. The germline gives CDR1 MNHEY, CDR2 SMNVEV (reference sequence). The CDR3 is CASSLFPFHEQYF. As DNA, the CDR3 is TGTGCCAGCAGTTTATTCCCCTTTCACGAGCAGTACTTC.

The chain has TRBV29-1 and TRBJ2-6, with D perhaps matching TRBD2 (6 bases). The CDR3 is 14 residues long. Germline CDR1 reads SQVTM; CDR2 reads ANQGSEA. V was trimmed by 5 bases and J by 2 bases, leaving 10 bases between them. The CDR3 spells CSVLPGAGANVLTF. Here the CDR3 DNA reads TGCAGCGTTCTCCCGGGGGCTGGGGCCAACGTCCTGACTTTC.

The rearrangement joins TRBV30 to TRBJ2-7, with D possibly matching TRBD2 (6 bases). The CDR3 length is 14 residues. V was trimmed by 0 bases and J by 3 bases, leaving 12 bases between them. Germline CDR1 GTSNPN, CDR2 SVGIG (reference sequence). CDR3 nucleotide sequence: TGTGCCTGGAGTGTAGGTAGCGGCAGCTACGAGCAGTACTTC. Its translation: CAWSVGSGSYEQYF.

The DNA for the CDR3 is TGTGCCAGCAGTTCCGACAGGGTTGAGCAGTACTTC. Translating it yields CASSSDRVEQYF. The chain has TRBV6-5 and TRBJ2-7; 7 nucleotides agree with TRBD1. The CDR3 length is 12 residues. The V gene's germline CDR1 is MNHEY and CDR2 SVGAGI. The trim removed 4 bases at V and 7 bases at J, leaving 4 bases unmatched.

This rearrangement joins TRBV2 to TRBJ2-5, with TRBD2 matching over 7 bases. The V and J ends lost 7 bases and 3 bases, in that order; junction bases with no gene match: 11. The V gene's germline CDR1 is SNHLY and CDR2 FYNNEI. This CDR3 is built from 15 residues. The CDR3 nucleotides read TGTGCCAGCAAAGGGACGGGCCTAGCGGAAGAGACCCAGTACTTC. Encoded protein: CASKGTGLAEETQYF.

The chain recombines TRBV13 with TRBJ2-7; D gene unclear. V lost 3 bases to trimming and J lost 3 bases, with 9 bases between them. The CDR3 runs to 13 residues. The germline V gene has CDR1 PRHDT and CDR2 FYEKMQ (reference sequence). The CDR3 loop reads CASSLGTYYEQYF. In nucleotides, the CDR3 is TGTGCCAGCAGCTTGGGCACCTACTACGAGCAGTACTTC. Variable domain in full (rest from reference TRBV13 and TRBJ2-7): AAGVIQSPRHLIKEKRETATLKCYPIPRHDTVYWYQQGPGQDPQFLISFYEKMQSDKGSIPDRFSAQQFSDYHSELNMSSLELGDSALYFCASSLGTYYEQYFGPGTRLTVT.